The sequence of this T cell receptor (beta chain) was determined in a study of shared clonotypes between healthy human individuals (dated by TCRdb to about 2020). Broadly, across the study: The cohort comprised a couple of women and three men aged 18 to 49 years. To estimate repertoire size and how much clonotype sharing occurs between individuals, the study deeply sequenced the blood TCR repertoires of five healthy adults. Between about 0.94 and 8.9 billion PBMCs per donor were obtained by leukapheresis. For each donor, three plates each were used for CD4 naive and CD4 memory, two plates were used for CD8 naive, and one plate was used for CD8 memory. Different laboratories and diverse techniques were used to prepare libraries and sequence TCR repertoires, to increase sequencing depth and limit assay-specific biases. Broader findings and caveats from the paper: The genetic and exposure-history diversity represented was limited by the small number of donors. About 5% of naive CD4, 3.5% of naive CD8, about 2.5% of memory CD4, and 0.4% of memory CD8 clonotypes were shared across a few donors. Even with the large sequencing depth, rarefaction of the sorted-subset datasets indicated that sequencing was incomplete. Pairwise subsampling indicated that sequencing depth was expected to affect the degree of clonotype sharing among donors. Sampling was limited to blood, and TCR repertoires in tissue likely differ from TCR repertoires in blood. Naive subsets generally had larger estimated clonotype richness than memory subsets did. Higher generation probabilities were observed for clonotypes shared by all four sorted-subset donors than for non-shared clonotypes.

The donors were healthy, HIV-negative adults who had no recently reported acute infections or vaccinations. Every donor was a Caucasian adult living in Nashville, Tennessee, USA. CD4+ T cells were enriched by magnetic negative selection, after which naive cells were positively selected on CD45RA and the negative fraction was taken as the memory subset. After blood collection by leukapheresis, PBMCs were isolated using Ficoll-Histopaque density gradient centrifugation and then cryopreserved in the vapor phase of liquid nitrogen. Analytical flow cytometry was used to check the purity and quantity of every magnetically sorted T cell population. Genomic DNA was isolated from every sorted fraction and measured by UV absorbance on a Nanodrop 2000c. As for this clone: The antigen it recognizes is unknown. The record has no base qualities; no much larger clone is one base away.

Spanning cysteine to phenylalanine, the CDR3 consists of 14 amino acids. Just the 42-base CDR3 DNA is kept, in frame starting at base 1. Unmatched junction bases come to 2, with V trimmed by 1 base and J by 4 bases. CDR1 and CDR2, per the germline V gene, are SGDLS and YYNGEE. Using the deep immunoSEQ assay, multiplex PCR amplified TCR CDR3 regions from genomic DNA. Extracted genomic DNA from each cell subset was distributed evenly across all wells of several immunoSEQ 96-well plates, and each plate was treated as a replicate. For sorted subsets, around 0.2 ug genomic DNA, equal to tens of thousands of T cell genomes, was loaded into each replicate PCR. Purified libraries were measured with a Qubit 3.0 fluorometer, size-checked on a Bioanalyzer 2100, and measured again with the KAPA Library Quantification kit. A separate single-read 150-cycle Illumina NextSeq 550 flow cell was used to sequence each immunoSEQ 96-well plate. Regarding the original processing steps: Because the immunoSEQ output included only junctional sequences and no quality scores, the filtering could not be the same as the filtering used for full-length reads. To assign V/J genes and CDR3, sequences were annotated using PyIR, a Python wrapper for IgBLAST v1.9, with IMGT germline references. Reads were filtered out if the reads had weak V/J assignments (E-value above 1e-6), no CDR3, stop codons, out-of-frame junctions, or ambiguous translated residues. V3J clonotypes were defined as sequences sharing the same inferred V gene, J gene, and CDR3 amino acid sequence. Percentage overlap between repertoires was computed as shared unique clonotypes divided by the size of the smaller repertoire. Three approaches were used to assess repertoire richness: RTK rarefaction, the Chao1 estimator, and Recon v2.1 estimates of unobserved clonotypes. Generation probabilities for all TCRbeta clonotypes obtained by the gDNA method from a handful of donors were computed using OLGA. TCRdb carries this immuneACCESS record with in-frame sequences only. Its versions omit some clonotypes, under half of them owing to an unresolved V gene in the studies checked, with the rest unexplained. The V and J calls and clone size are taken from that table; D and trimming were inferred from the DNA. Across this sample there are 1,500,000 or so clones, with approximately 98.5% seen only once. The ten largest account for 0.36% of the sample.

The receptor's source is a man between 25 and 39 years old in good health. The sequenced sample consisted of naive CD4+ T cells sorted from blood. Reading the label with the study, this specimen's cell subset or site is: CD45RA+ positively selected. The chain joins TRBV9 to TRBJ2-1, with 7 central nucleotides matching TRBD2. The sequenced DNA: TGTGCCAGCAGCGTACTAGCGGAGTACAATGAGCAGTTCTTC. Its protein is CASSVLAEYNEQFF.